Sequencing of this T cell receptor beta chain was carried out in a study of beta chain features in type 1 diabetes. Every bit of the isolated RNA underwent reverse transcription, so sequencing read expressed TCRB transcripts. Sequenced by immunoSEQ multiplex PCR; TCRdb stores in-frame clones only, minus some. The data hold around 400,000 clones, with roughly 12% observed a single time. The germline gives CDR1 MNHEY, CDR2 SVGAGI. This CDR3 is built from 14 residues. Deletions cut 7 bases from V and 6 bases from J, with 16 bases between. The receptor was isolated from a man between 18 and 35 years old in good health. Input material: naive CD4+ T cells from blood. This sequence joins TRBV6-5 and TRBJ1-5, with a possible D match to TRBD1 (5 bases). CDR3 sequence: CASTPGRASQPQHF. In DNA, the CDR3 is TGTGCCAGCACCCCCGGCAGGGCGAGTCAGCCCCAGCATTTT.